The present entry profiles one T cell receptor beta chain with its context. These data are taken from a study of radiation and T cells in renal cell carcinoma. Indicated time point: blood 4 weeks post-SBRT, at nephrectomy. Treatment of the sample: 15 Gy SBRT to primary tumor, nephrectomy 4 weeks later. This renal cell carcinoma was of the clear cell type. Only in-frame clones appear in the TCRdb table, and some are missing; sequencing was by immunoSEQ multiplex PCR. Of tens of thousands of clones listed, roughly 80% are singletons. CDR1 is SEHNR and CDR2 is FQNEAQ in the germline V gene (reference sequence). The CDR3 totals 14 residues. Between the trimmed V and J ends, which lost 1 base and 1 base, there was a span of 7 bases.

The chain carries TRBV7-9 and TRBJ1-2, with D possibly matching TRBD1 (5 bases). This receptor was obtained from a man aged 55 to 69 with renal cell carcinoma. The sequences come from blood, collected from a patient whose treatment included radiotherapy and nephrectomy. The CDR3 DNA reads as TGTGCCAGCAGCTTAGGGGGGAATAACTATGGCTACACCTTC. As protein: CASSLGGNNYGYTF.